These 10 T cell receptor beta chains were sequenced from one sample in a study of blood T cell repertoires in COVID-19. Here immunoSEQ multiplex PCR was the method, and the copy in TCRdb shows in-frame clones only, minus some. The sample has around 310,000 clones, roughly 91% seen once. The sample was PBMCs or T cells enriched from blood (not recorded which). These receptors were collected from a woman in her thirties who had recovered from COVID-19.

V gene TRBV28 combines with J gene TRBJ1-4, with D unresolved. Between the trimmed V and J ends, which lost 1 base and 7 bases, there was a span of 10 bases. The CDR3 runs 14 residues. From germline, CDR1 is MDHEN and CDR2 SYDVKM. The CDR3 DNA follows: TGTGCCAGCAGTTTATCGGGAACTCTTGAAAAACTGTTTTTT. Translating it yields CASSLSGTLEKLFF. Supplemented by reference TRBV28 and TRBJ1-4, the full variable domain reads DVKVTQSSRYLVKRTGEKVFLECVQDMDHENMFWYRQDPGLGLRLIYFSYDVKMKEKGDIPEGYSVSREKKERFSLILESASTNQTSMYLCASSLSGTLEKLFFGSGTQLSVL.

The chain has TRBV27 and TRBJ1-6; 9 bases are a match to TRBD1. The V gene end was trimmed by 6 bases and the J gene end by 6 bases; junction bases not matched to a gene: 3. Germline V lookup: CDR1 MNHEY, CDR2 SMNVEV (reference sequence). This CDR3 comprises 14 residues. The CDR3 region is CASSGQGINSPLHF. CDR3 bases: TGTGCCAGCAGCGGACAGGGGATTAATTCACCCCTCCACTTT.

The V and J genes are TRBV24-1 and TRBJ1-2; a weak D match, TRBD1 (5 bases). CDR1 KGHDR and CDR2 SFDVKD come from the germline V gene. V lost 4 bases, J lost 4 bases, and 12 bases lay in between. The CDR3 has 14 amino acids. CDR3 in amino acids: CATSDQTGRYGYTF. The CDR3 DNA sequence: TGTGCCACCAGTGACCAAACAGGTCGCTATGGCTACACCTTC.

The CDR3 region has the DNA TGTGCCAGCAGTGGGGGCGACAGGGGTGGTAACTTCCATGAGCAGTTCTTC. It encodes CASSGGDRGGNFHEQFF. This chain links TRBV6-1 with TRBJ2-1; 8 bases line up with TRBD1. CDR1 and CDR2 from the germline V gene are MNHNS and SASEGT. The CDR3 loop spans 17 amino acids. V shed 4 bases, J shed 8 bases, and the junction held 16 bases outside the gene matches.

The chain combines TRBV19 with TRBJ1-2, with no clear D. The CDR3 totals 12 residues. Trimming stripped 8 bases from V and 2 bases from J, with 9 bases between. CDR1 and CDR2 from the germline V gene are LNHDA and SQIVND (reference sequence). The CDR3 is CASFSLNYGYTF. CDR3 DNA sequence: TGTGCCAGTTTTTCACTAAACTATGGCTACACCTTC.

This chain uses TRBV6-5 with TRBJ2-1, with D unclear. V shed 6 bases and J shed 0 bases, with 12 bases lying between them. Looked up from germline, CDR1 is MNHEY and CDR2 is SVGAGI. This CDR3 contains 15 residues. CDR3 in amino acids: CASSLAWSSYNEQFF. CDR3 nucleotides: TGTGCCAGCAGCCTCGCATGGAGCTCCTACAATGAGCAGTTCTTC.

V gene TRBV19 combines with J gene TRBJ1-6, with D maybe TRBD1 (5 bases). Trimming took 3 bases from V and 7 from J, leaving 10 bases between them. This CDR3 has 14 residues. Germline V CDR1 and CDR2: LNHDA, SQIVND (reference sequence). As DNA, the CDR3 is TGTGCCAGTAGTATCGGGAGACAGAATTCACCCCTCCACTTT. Its protein is CASSIGRQNSPLHF.

The rearrangement joins TRBV11-2 to TRBJ1-6; 8 bases map to TRBD1. The trim removed 4 bases at V and 7 bases at J, leaving 9 bases unmatched. The CDR3 loop spans 16 amino acids. CDR1 and CDR2 (germline): SGHAT, FQNNGV. The CDR3 is CASSSHMTGANSPLHF. The CDR3 region has the DNA TGTGCCAGCAGCTCCCATATGACAGGGGCAAATTCACCCCTCCACTTT.

The chain employs TRBV5-1 and TRBJ1-4; 7 nucleotides line up with TRBD1. The CDR3 contains 14 residues. V was clipped by 4 bases and J by 5 bases; unmatched bases: 5. The germline gives CDR1 SGHRS, CDR2 YFSETQ. The CDR3 loop is CASSQDRLNEKLFF. The CDR3 coding sequence is TGCGCCAGCAGCCAGGACAGGTTAAATGAAAAACTGTTTTTT.

V is TRBV27 and J is TRBJ1-5; D is ambiguous. Germline V lookup: CDR1 MNHEY, CDR2 SMNVEV (reference sequence). The V and J ends lost 5 bases and 2 bases respectively, with 10 bases between them. The CDR3 runs 14 residues. In DNA form, the CDR3 reads TGTGCCAGCAGTCCTGTGGGAGGCAATCAGCCCCAGCATTTT. The encoded protein is CASSPVGGNQPQHF.